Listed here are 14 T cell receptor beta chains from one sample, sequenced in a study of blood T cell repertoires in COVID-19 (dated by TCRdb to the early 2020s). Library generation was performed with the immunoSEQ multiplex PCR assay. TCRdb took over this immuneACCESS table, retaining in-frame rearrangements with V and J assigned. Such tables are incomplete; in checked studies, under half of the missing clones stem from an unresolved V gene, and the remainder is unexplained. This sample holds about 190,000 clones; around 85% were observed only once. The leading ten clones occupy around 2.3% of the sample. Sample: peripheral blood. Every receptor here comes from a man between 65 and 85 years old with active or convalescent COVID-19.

This chain's CDR3 is CASSVFSTEAFF. In DNA form, the CDR3 reads TGCGCCAGCAGTGTCTTTTCCACTGAAGCTTTCTTT. V usage is TRBV10-2 and J usage is TRBJ1-1; the D is unclear. The V gene lost 4 bases and the J gene lost 4 bases, with 7 bases spanning the gap. The CDR3 consists of 12 residues. The germline V gene encodes CDR1 WSHSY and CDR2 SAAADI.

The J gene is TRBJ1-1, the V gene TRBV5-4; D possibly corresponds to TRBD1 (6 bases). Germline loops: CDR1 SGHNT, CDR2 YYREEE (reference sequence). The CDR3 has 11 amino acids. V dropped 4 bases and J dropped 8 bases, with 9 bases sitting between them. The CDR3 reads CASSQDREAFF. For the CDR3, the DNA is TGTGCCAGCAGCCAAGACAGGGAAGCTTTCTTT. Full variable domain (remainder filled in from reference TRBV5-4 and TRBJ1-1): ETGVTQSPTHLIKTRGQQVTLRCSSQSGHNTVSWYQQALGQGPQFIFQYYREEENGRGNFPPRFSGLQFPNYSSELNVNALELDDSALYLCASSQDREAFFGQGTRLTVV.

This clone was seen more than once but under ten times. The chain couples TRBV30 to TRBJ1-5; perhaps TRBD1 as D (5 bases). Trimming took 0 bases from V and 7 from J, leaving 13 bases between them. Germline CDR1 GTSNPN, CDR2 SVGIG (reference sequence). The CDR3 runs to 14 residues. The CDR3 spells CAWSVIGARQPQHF. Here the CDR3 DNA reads TGTGCCTGGAGTGTGATAGGGGCGCGGCAGCCCCAGCATTTT.

This CDR3 reads CASRRIQGSGANVLTF. The CDR3 coding sequence is TGTGCCAGCAGGCGCATCCAGGGGTCCGGGGCCAACGTCCTGACTTTC. V and J are TRBV7-9 and TRBJ2-6; a possible D gene is TRBD1 (6 bases). There are 16 residues in the CDR3. Per germline, CDR1 SEHNR and CDR2 FQNEAQ (reference sequence). The V and J ends lost 6 bases and 4 bases respectively, with 16 bases between them.

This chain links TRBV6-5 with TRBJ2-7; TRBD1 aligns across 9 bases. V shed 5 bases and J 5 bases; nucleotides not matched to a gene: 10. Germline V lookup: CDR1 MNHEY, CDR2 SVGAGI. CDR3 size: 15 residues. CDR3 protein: CASSNYDRGRDEQYF. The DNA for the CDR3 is TGTGCCAGCAGTAACTACGACAGGGGGAGGGACGAGCAGTACTTC.

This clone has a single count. This CDR3 reads CASSFATGGSTIYF. The CDR3, as DNA: TGCGCCAGCAGCTTCGCGACAGGTGGTAGCACCATATATTTT. The rearrangement uses TRBV4-1 and TRBJ1-3; perhaps TRBD1 as D (6 bases). The CDR3 runs to 14 residues. The germline gives CDR1 MGHRA, CDR2 YSYEKL. With 5 bases removed from V and 9 bases from J, the gap between germline ends came to 17 bases.

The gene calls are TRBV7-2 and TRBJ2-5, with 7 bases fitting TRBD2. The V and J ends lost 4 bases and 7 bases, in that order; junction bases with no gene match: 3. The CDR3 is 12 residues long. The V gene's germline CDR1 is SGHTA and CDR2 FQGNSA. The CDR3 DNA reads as TGTGCCAGCAGCTCTGGGGGGGGGACCCAGTACTTC. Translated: CASSSGGGTQYF. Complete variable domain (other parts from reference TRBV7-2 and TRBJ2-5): GAGVSQSPSNKVTEKGKDVELRCDPISGHTALYWYRQSLGQGLEFLIYFQGNSAPDKSGLPSDRFSAERTGGSVSTLTIQRTQQEDSAVYLCASSSGGGTQYFGPGTRLLVL.

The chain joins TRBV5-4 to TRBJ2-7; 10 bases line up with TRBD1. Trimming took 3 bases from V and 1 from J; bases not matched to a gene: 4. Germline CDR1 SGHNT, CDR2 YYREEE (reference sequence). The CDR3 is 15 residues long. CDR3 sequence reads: CASSWDRGPSYEQYF. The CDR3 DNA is TGTGCCAGCAGCTGGGACAGGGGCCCTTCCTACGAGCAGTACTTC.

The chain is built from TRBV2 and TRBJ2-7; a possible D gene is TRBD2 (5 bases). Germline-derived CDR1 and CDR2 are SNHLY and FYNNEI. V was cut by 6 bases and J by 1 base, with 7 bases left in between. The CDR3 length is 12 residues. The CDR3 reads CASRRESYEQYF. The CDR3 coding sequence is TGTGCCAGCAGACGGGAATCCTACGAGCAGTACTTC.

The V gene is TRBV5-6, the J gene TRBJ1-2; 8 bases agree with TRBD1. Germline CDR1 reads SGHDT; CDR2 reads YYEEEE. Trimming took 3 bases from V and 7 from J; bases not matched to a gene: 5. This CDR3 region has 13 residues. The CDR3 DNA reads TGTGCCAGCAGCTCCCAGGGGGCCTTTGGCTACACCTTC. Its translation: CASSSQGAFGYTF.

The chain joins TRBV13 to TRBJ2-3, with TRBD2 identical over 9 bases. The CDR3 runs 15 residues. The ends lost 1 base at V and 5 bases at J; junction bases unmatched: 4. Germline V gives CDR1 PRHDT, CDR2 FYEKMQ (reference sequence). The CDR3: CASSLVTSGGDTQYF. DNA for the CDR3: TGTGCCAGCAGCTTAGTGACTAGCGGTGGAGATACGCAGTATTTT.

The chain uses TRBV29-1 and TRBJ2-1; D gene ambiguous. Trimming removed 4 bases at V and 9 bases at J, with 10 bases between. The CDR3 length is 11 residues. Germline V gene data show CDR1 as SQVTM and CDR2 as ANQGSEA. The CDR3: CSVGADREQFF. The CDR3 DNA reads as TGCAGCGTTGGCGCGGATCGTGAGCAGTTCTTC.

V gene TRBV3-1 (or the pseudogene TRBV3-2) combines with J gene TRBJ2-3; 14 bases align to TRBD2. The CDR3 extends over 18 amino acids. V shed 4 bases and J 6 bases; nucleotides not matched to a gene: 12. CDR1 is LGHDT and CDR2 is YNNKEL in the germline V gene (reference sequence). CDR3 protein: CASSLTSGGASAKDTQYF. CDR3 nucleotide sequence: TGTGCCAGCAGCCTGACTAGCGGGGGGGCAAGTGCGAAGGATACGCAGTATTTT.

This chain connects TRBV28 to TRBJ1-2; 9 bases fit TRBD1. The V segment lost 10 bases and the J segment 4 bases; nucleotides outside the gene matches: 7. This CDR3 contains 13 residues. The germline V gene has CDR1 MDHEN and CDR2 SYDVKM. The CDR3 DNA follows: TGTGCCACCCGGGACAGGGCTGGCTATGGCTACACCTTC. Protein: CATRDRAGYGYTF.